This T cell receptor (beta chain) comes out of a study of T cells in Graves' hyperthyroidism and ophthalmopathy. Germline V gene data show CDR1 as MNHEY and CDR2 as SVGAGI. There are 14 residues in the CDR3. V dropped 3 bases and J dropped 0 bases, with 8 bases sitting between them. Regarding the study as a whole: Before onset, by a median of around six months, the model predicted ophthalmopathy.

This clonotype was counted at least ten times. Its specificity is not known. TCR beta CDR3 region amplification was performed from RNA transcripts. TCR CDR3 regions were first amplified by RT-PCR with HTBI primers. TCRdb itself ran the multiplex PCR reads through MiXCR, one entry per CDR3 protein. Counted here are hundreds of thousands of distinct CDR3 sequences, approximately 15% occurring once; the ten biggest clones make up roughly an eighth. PBMCs were obtained from about 9.9 ml fresh peripheral blood. This sequence joins TRBV6-5 and TRBJ1-1; D is undetermined. Sequenced sample: blood. The clonotype was recovered from a woman in her 50s with Graves' ophthalmopathy. The CDR3, as DNA: TGTGCCAGCAGTTATGCGGAGGTGAACACTGAAGCTTTCTTT. Translating it yields CASSYAEVNTEAFF.